This TCR beta chain was identified in a study of brain T cells in children with intractable seizures. Study-level points and caveats: Patients' HCMV serostatus was unknown; virus specificity rests on CDR3 similarity alone. Pre- and post-surgery blood differed in depth, so pre-surgery absences may be undersampling.

The CDR3 length is 16 residues. V was trimmed by 4 bases and J by 5 bases, leaving 20 bases between them. Germline loops: CDR1 SGHRS, CDR2 YFSETQ. Comment on this clone: Its antigen remains unidentified.

The sequenced cases were selected for having the highest brain T cell transcript signatures. Before surgery, patients took at least one anti-epileptic drug. Assay used: immunoSEQ multiplex PCR; TCRdb lists only in-frame clones, some missing. The data contain about 80,000 clones, under 95% of them singletons. Sample: peripheral blood, taken at surgery. This chain uses TRBV5-1 with TRBJ2-3; D gene ambiguous. The sequence was obtained from a girl aged 2-9 years with Rasmussen encephalitis and intractable seizures. The CDR3 sequence: CASSRLLDANRDTQYF. As DNA, the CDR3 is TGCGCCAGCAGCCGACTCCTAGACGCCAATCGAGATACGCAGTATTTT.